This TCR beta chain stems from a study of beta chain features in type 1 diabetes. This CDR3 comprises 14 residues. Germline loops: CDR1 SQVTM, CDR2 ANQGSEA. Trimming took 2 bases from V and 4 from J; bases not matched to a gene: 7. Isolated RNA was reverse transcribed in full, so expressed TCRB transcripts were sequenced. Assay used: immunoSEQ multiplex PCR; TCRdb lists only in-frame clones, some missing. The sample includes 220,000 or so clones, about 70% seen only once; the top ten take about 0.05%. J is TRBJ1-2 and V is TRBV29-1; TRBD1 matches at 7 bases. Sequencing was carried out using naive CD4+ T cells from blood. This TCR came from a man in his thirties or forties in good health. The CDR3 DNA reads TGCAGCGTTGAATCCCAGGGGGGGTCCTATGGCTACACCTTC. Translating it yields CSVESQGGSYGYTF.